The present T cell receptor beta chain was sequenced within a study of T cell responses to AZD1222 COVID-19 vaccine. Comment on this clone: The antigen remains unidentified.

The data were produced by immunoSEQ multiplex PCR, yet TCRdb's version contains in-frame clones alone and is incomplete. The sample includes 110,000 to 150,000 clones, about 90% of them seen just once. Findings of the study overall: Repertoires were obtained only post-peak T cell response. Clonal diversity may have been underestimated, and the donors were mostly white British, with more females than males. With two AZD1222 doses given, Spike-specific TCR breadth and depth both rose. Close to half of spike-specific TCRs reportedly recognize unmutated variant regions.

This clonotype was sampled from an adult in good health. Material: peripheral blood, obtained on day 0 of AZD1222 vaccination.

In DNA form, the CDR3 reads TGTGCCATCAGTGGGGGACAGGGGTTGAATGAGCAGTTCTTC. Translation: CAISGGQGLNEQFF. The chain employs TRBV10-3 and TRBJ2-1; TRBD1 agrees at 10 bases. Germline lookup yields CDR1 ENHRY and CDR2 SYGVKD. The ends lost 4 bases at V and 7 bases at J; junction bases unmatched: 4. There are 14 residues in the CDR3.